This section outlines one T cell receptor (beta chain) sequence together with its context. This CDR3 comprises 16 residues. V dropped 3 bases and J dropped 5 bases, with 14 bases sitting between them. CDR1 is MNHEY and CDR2 is SMNVEV in the germline V gene (reference sequence). In the source study's methods: The authors estimated nucleated cell counts from reference gene primer amplification. Only in-frame clones appear in the TCRdb table, and some are missing; sequencing was by immunoSEQ multiplex PCR. V and J calls and clone size are those listed in that table; D and trimming were worked out from the DNA. The table includes around 180,000 clones, roughly four fifths detected once. This record comes from a study of blood T cell repertoires in COVID-19. Study summary: There were acute and convalescent COVID-19 samples, and they came from the United States, Italy and Spain.

The participants were between roughly 18 and 89 years old and came from under 25 US areas. Cohort allocation depended upon clinical history that participants reported. The V call is TRBV27, the J call TRBJ1-6; tentative D call: TRBD1 (6 bases). This clonotype was obtained from a man between 45 and 60 years old who had recovered from COVID-19. The sample consisted of PBMCs or T cells enriched from blood (not recorded which). CDR3 residues: CASSFGKYRDNSPLHF. CDR3 nucleotides: TGTGCCAGCAGTTTTGGAAAGTACAGGGATAATTCACCCCTCCACTTT.